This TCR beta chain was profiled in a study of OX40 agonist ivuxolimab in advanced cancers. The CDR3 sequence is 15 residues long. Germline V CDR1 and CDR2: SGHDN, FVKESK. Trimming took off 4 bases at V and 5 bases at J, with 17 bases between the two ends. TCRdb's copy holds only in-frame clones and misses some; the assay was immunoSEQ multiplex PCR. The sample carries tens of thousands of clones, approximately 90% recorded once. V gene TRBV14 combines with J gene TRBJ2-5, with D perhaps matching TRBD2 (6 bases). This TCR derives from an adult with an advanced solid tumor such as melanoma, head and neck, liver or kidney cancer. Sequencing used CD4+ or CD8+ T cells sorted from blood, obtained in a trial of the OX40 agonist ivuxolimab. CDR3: CASSPLGGVGETQYF. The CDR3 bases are TGTGCCAGCAGCCCCCTTGGCGGGGTAGGGGAGACCCAGTACTTC.